Listed below are T cell receptor beta chains from one sample, sequenced in a study of EBV T-cell therapy then PD-1 blockade in nasopharyngeal carcinoma. The table came from immunoSEQ multiplex PCR; TCRdb's copy has only in-frame clones and leaves some out. This table has about 19,000 clones, around 82% appearing once. No antigen has been identified for these receptors. This specimen was CD8+ T cells from blood, taken at approximately day 30 from a patient whose treatment included autologous EBV-specific T cells and nivolumab. These receptors came from a man in his forties or fifties with nasopharyngeal carcinoma. CDR3s include the opening cysteine and the closing phenylalanine or tryptophan. D genes are given only for firm matches. Clone sizes are given selectively: once, few, many, or a class where the clone is expanded.

abundance: -
len: 15
d_gene: -
j_gene: TRBJ1-3
v_gene: TRBV6-2/TRBV6-3
CDR3nt: TGTGCCAGCAGTATGACAGGACGCCTAGGAAACACCATATATTTT
CDR3aa: CASSMTGRLGNTIYF

abundance: -
len: 17
d_gene: TRBD2
j_gene: TRBJ2-1
v_gene: TRBV9
CDR3nt: TGTGCCAGCAGCCCCCGCGGGAGCGGGGCAATCTACAATGAGCAGTTCTTC
CDR3aa: CASSPRGSGAIYNEQFF

abundance: -
len: 15
d_gene: -
j_gene: TRBJ2-3
v_gene: TRBV6-4
CDR3nt: TGTGCCAGCAGCAACTCGGACTCTAGCACAGATACGCAGTATTTT
CDR3aa: CASSNSDSSTDTQYF

abundance: medium-sized
len: 16
d_gene: -
j_gene: TRBJ1-4
v_gene: TRBV19
CDR3nt: TGTGCCAGTAGACAAGAAGGAAGGAGGAGAAATGAAAAACTGTTTTTT
CDR3aa: CASRQEGRRRNEKLFF

abundance: few
len: 13
d_gene: -
j_gene: TRBJ1-2
v_gene: TRBV6-1
CDR3nt: TGTGCCAGCAGTGAACAAGAACAGTATGGCTACACCTTC
CDR3aa: CASSEQEQYGYTF

abundance: -
len: 13
d_gene: -
j_gene: TRBJ1-1
v_gene: TRBV6-2/TRBV6-3
CDR3nt: TGTGCCAGCAGTTACGCGGGGGCGCTTCGAGCTTTCTTT
CDR3aa: CASSYAGALRAFF

abundance: -
len: 15
d_gene: -
j_gene: TRBJ2-5
v_gene: TRBV19
CDR3nt: TGTGCCAGTACCTCGGGTAGCGGCTATCAAGAGACCCAGTACTTC
CDR3aa: CASTSGSGYQETQYF

abundance: many
len: 16
d_gene: -
j_gene: TRBJ1-4
v_gene: TRBV28
CDR3nt: TGTGCCAGCAGTTTAGTTGACTCTTCATCAGGTGAAAAACTGTTTTTT
CDR3aa: CASSLVDSSSGEKLFF

abundance: few
len: 15
d_gene: TRBD1
j_gene: TRBJ1-2
v_gene: TRBV5-4
CDR3nt: TGTGCCAGCACCGGACAGGGGGGACCAGGCTATAGCTACACCTTC
CDR3aa: CASTGQGGPGYSYTF

abundance: -
len: 15
d_gene: TRBD1
j_gene: TRBJ2-2
v_gene: TRBV24-1
CDR3nt: TGTGCCACCAGTGACCGGGACAGGGAAACCGGGGAGCTGTTTTTT
CDR3aa: CATSDRDRETGELFF

abundance: -
len: 13
d_gene: -
j_gene: TRBJ1-4
v_gene: TRBV7-9
CDR3nt: TGTGCCAGCAGCTGGACAGCAGGTGAAAAACTGTTTTTT
CDR3aa: CASSWTAGEKLFF

abundance: few
len: 17
d_gene: -
j_gene: TRBJ1-3
v_gene: TRBV5-5
CDR3nt: TGTGCCAGCAGCTTGGCCGGAAGGCCCAGCTCTGGAAACACCATATATTTT
CDR3aa: CASSLAGRPSSGNTIYF

abundance: -
len: 13
d_gene: -
j_gene: TRBJ2-3
v_gene: TRBV13
CDR3nt: TGTGCCAGCAGCCCTGATCCGGCAGATACGCAGTATTTT
CDR3aa: CASSPDPADTQYF

abundance: -
len: 15
d_gene: TRBD2
j_gene: TRBJ2-5
v_gene: TRBV13
CDR3nt: TGTGCCAGCAGCTTAGCGGGGGGGTACCAAGAGACCCAGTACTTC
CDR3aa: CASSLAGGYQETQYF

abundance: -
len: 16
d_gene: TRBD2
j_gene: TRBJ2-3
v_gene: TRBV9
CDR3nt: TGTGCCAGCAGCGTAGATGTAGCGGGGGAGGTGGTTACGCAGTATTTT
CDR3aa: CASSVDVAGEVVTQYF

abundance: -
len: 15
d_gene: -
j_gene: TRBJ1-3
v_gene: TRBV4-1
CDR3nt: TGCGCCAGCAGCATAAGGGCCTTCTCTGGAAACACCATATATTTT
CDR3aa: CASSIRAFSGNTIYF

abundance: -
len: 15
d_gene: -
j_gene: TRBJ2-2
v_gene: TRBV9
CDR3nt: TGTGCCAGCAGCGTAGGCGGGGGCCTCACCGGGGAGCTGTTTTTT
CDR3aa: CASSVGGGLTGELFF

abundance: -
len: 16
d_gene: -
j_gene: TRBJ1-6
v_gene: TRBV14
CDR3nt: TGTGCCAGCAGCCAAGGCGGACCGGTTTATAATTCACCCCTCCACTTT
CDR3aa: CASSQGGPVYNSPLHF

abundance: -
len: 13
d_gene: -
j_gene: TRBJ2-7
v_gene: TRBV6-2/TRBV6-3
CDR3nt: TGTGCCAGCAGTTACAGGCGGACCCACGAGCAGTACTTC
CDR3aa: CASSYRRTHEQYF

abundance: -
len: 11
d_gene: -
j_gene: TRBJ2-7
v_gene: TRBV24-1
CDR3nt: TGTGCCACCGGTGAAGGTCGGCAGCAGTACTTC
CDR3aa: CATGEGRQQYF

abundance: -
len: 13
d_gene: TRBD1
j_gene: TRBJ1-1
v_gene: TRBV7-9
CDR3nt: TGTGCCAGCAGCACCGGGACAGACTTGGGAGCTTTCTTT
CDR3aa: CASSTGTDLGAFF

abundance: -
len: 14
d_gene: -
j_gene: TRBJ2-5
v_gene: TRBV4-1
CDR3nt: TGCGCCAGCAGCCAAGGAGGGTTCCAGGAGACCCAGTACTTC
CDR3aa: CASSQGGFQETQYF

abundance: few
len: 16
d_gene: -
j_gene: TRBJ1-6
v_gene: TRBV5-4
CDR3nt: TGTGCCAGCAGCTCTCGGGCCTTCACCCCGGGCTCACCCCTCCACTTT
CDR3aa: CASSSRAFTPGSPLHF

abundance: -
len: 14
d_gene: -
j_gene: TRBJ1-4
v_gene: TRBV4-1
CDR3nt: TGCGCCAGCAGCCAAGAAGCCAGGGCCGAAAAACTGTTTTTT
CDR3aa: CASSQEARAEKLFF

abundance: -
len: 15
d_gene: -
j_gene: TRBJ2-3
v_gene: TRBV15
CDR3nt: TGTGCCACCAGCAGAGAGCTGTTAATGACAGATACGCAGTATTTT
CDR3aa: CATSRELLMTDTQYF

abundance: -
len: 13
d_gene: -
j_gene: TRBJ1-5
v_gene: TRBV19
CDR3nt: TGTGCCAGTAGTGCTCACAGCGGCCAGCCCCGGCATTTT
CDR3aa: CASSAHSGQPRHF

abundance: -
len: 15
d_gene: -
j_gene: TRBJ1-3
v_gene: TRBV7-9
CDR3nt: TGTGCCAGCAGCCCCCTGGAGAGGGCTGGAAACACCATATATTTT
CDR3aa: CASSPLERAGNTIYF

abundance: -
len: 15
d_gene: TRBD2
j_gene: TRBJ2-3
v_gene: TRBV15
CDR3nt: TGTGCCACCAGCAGACAGCGGGGGGCCACAGATACGCAGTATTTT
CDR3aa: CATSRQRGATDTQYF

abundance: -
len: 15
d_gene: -
j_gene: TRBJ2-1
v_gene: TRBV14
CDR3nt: TGTGCCAGCACTACCAAGGCCACCCCGGACAATGAGCAGTTCTTC
CDR3aa: CASTTKATPDNEQFF

abundance: -
len: 12
d_gene: -
j_gene: TRBJ1-5
v_gene: TRBV12-3/TRBV12-4
CDR3nt: TGTGCCGGCAGTTTTGGGAGTCAGCCCCAGCATTTT
CDR3aa: CAGSFGSQPQHF

abundance: -
len: 12
d_gene: -
j_gene: TRBJ1-2
v_gene: TRBV27
CDR3nt: TGTGCCAGCAGTCTTCCGGGACGCGGCTACACCTTC
CDR3aa: CASSLPGRGYTF

abundance: -
len: 13
d_gene: -
j_gene: TRBJ2-7
v_gene: TRBV15
CDR3nt: TGTGCCACCAGCAGAGGGGGCAGGGAAGAGCAGTACTTC
CDR3aa: CATSRGGREEQYF

abundance: -
len: 16
d_gene: TRBD1
j_gene: TRBJ1-3
v_gene: TRBV5-6
CDR3nt: TGTGCCAGCAGCTTTGGGACAGGGGGCTCTGGAAACACCATATATTTT
CDR3aa: CASSFGTGGSGNTIYF

abundance: -
len: 16
d_gene: TRBD2
j_gene: TRBJ2-1
v_gene: TRBV6-5
CDR3nt: TGTGCCAGCAGTTACTCGAGGCTAGCGGGGGGCAATGAGCAGTTCTTC
CDR3aa: CASSYSRLAGGNEQFF

abundance: -
len: 13
d_gene: TRBD1
j_gene: TRBJ2-7
v_gene: TRBV7-6
CDR3nt: TGTGCCAGCAGCCGACAGGGGGGATACGAGCAGTACTTC
CDR3aa: CASSRQGGYEQYF

abundance: few
len: 8
d_gene: -
j_gene: TRBJ1-2
v_gene: TRBV12-3/TRBV12-4
CDR3nt: TGTGCCAGCGGAGACTACACCTTC
CDR3aa: CASGDYTF

abundance: -
len: 15
d_gene: -
j_gene: TRBJ2-7
v_gene: TRBV9
CDR3nt: TGTGCCAGCAGCGTAGGAGGGGACACTACCTACGAGCAGTACTTC
CDR3aa: CASSVGGDTTYEQYF

abundance: -
len: 15
d_gene: -
j_gene: TRBJ2-7
v_gene: TRBV6-5
CDR3nt: TGTGCCAGCAGTTACTCGAGAGTACTCACCTACGAGCAGTACTTC
CDR3aa: CASSYSRVLTYEQYF

abundance: once
len: 17
d_gene: -
j_gene: TRBJ1-5
v_gene: TRBV7-8
CDR3nt: TGTGCCAGCAGCTTAGGAGTAGGGGTATCATCAGGGCAGCCCCAGCATTTT
CDR3aa: CASSLGVGVSSGQPQHF

abundance: -
len: 10
d_gene: -
j_gene: TRBJ2-7
v_gene: TRBV20-1
CDR3nt: TGCAGTGCTTACTCCTACGAGCAGTACTTC
CDR3aa: CSAYSYEQYF

abundance: -
len: 15
d_gene: -
j_gene: TRBJ1-2
v_gene: TRBV6-5
CDR3nt: TGTGCCAGCACCTCAAGCGGGGGGGGAGGGGATGGCTACACCTTC
CDR3aa: CASTSSGGGGDGYTF

abundance: -
len: 16
d_gene: -
j_gene: TRBJ1-3
v_gene: TRBV3-1/TRBV3-2
CDR3nt: TGTGCCAGCAGCCTTCTCAGCGAAGGGAAGGGAAACACCATATATTTT
CDR3aa: CASSLLSEGKGNTIYF